This entry lists 24 T cell receptor beta chains sequenced from one sample in a study of vaccination and CD4 T cells after COVID-19. These TCRs are of unknown antigen specificity. Indicated treatment: approximately 11-day PBMC culture with coronavirus spike peptide pools or control peptides (ViraFEST assay). The Oncomine TCR Beta short-read assay sequenced DNA from cultured CD4+ T cells. TCRdb fed the PCR reads into MiXCR, producing one record per CDR3 protein. The sample lists about 16,000 distinct CDR3 sequences; about 39% were seen once. What was sequenced was CD4+ T cells from blood, cultured in vitro. These receptors were obtained from a human donor who had recovered from COVID-19.

V usage is TRBV11-3 and J usage is TRBJ1-2; D is possibly TRBD1 (5 bases). CDR1 is SGHNT, CDR2 YENEEA, per germline. The CDR3 contains 13 residues. The V end was cut by 4 bases, the J end by 13 bases, with 19 bases between. The CDR3 coding sequence is TGTGCCAGCAGCTCGAAATCCTTCTCAGGGATCACCTTC. It specifies CASSSKSFSGITF. Combining the CDR3 with reference TRBV11-3 and TRBJ1-2 gives the whole variable domain EAGVVQSPRYKIIEKKQPVAFWCNPISGHNTLYWYLQNLGQGPELLIRYENEEAVDDSQLPKDRFSAERLKGVDSTLKIQPAELGDSAVYLCASSSKSFSGITFGSGTRLTVV.

The genes are TRBV9 and TRBJ1-1; no clear D. V was cut by 3 bases and J by 10 bases, with 16 bases left in between. The germline V gene has CDR1 SGDLS and CDR2 YYNGEE. The CDR3 covers 13 residues. Written as DNA, the CDR3 is TGTGCCAGCAGCGCTAATAGAGGTTCCCGAGCTTTCTTT. This codes for CASSANRGSRAFF.

This clonotype was seen only once. The chain uses TRBV30 and TRBJ1-1; no firm D call. The CDR3 is 15 amino acids. The V end was cut by 3 bases, the J end by 0 bases, with 14 bases between. CDR1 and CDR2 (germline): GTSNPN, SVGIG (reference sequence). In DNA, the CDR3 is TGTGCCTGGAGCGCCTTTCTTGTACTGAACACTGAAGCTTTCTTT. Encoded protein: CAWSAFLVLNTEAFF.

This clonotype was counted only a few times. The chain recombines TRBV6-5 with TRBJ1-1; D is perhaps TRBD1 (6 bases). The CDR3 has 14 residues. Between the trimmed V and J ends, which lost 2 bases and 7 bases, there was a span of 14 bases. The germline CDR1 and CDR2 sequences are MNHEY and SVGAGI. CDR3 sequence reads: CASSYAEQGVEAFF. CDR3 nucleotide sequence: TGTGCCAGCAGTTACGCTGAACAGGGTGTTGAAGCTTTCTTT.

This sequence joins TRBV7-2 and TRBJ2-3; no reliable D call. Looked up from germline, CDR1 is SGHTA and CDR2 is FQGNSA. Trimming took off 5 bases at V and 5 bases at J, with 11 bases between the two ends. The CDR3 consists of 13 residues. This CDR3 is CASSQTRGDTQYF. The CDR3 nucleotides read TGTGCCAGCAGCCAAACCCGAGGAGATACGCAGTATTTT.

The CDR3 spells CSARGGRANRNEKLFF. DNA of the CDR3: TGCAGTGCTAGAGGTGGCCGAGCGAACCGAAATGAAAAACTGTTTTTT. This sequence joins TRBV20-1 and TRBJ1-4; D gene ambiguous. This CDR3 has 16 residues. Germline CDR1 and CDR2: DFQATT and SNEGSKA (reference sequence). Trimming cost V 1 base and J 5 bases, with 17 bases left between them.

The V and J genes are TRBV12-3 or TRBV12-4 and TRBJ2-2, with D possibly TRBD2 on 5 matching bases. The CDR3 length is 14 residues. The V and J ends lost 3 bases and 4 bases respectively, with 9 bases between them. Written as DNA, the CDR3 is TGTGCCAGCAGTTTCGGGGTCGGCACCGGGGAGCTGTTTTTT. The encoded protein is CASSFGVGTGELFF.

The chain couples TRBV6-5 to TRBJ1-5; D remains ambiguous. The germline CDR1 and CDR2 sequences are MNHEY and SVGAGI. Trimming removed 0 bases from V and 9 bases from J, with 6 bases in between. The CDR3 length is 12 residues. CDR3 DNA sequence: TGTGCCAGCAGTTACTCGACCGGGCCCCAGCATTTT. Amino acid sequence: CASSYSTGPQHF.

The V call is TRBV7-2, the J call TRBJ2-3; TRBD1 agrees at 8 bases. Germline V gene lookup returns CDR1 SGHTA and CDR2 FQGNSA. V shed 5 bases and J 6 bases; nucleotides not matched to a gene: 13. The CDR3 loop spans 16 amino acids. The CDR3 protein is CASSPTSDRVLDTQYF. The CDR3 nucleotides read TGTGCCAGCAGCCCAACCTCGGACAGGGTGCTGGATACGCAGTATTTT.

The V and J genes are TRBV12-3 or TRBV12-4 and TRBJ1-2, with a weak D call TRBD1 (6 bases). With 5 bases removed from V and 4 bases from J, the gap between germline ends came to 17 bases. The CDR3 runs to 15 residues. In DNA, the CDR3 is TGTGCCAGCAGTCGCGAACCGACAGGCTTCTATGGCTACACCTTC. This translates into CASSREPTGFYGYTF.

This clonotype was counted a few times. This rearrangement joins TRBV9 to TRBJ1-2, with 10 bases lining up with TRBD1. Germline CDR1 and CDR2: SGDLS and YYNGEE. V gave up 3 bases and J gave up 4 bases; unmatched junction bases: 3. The CDR3 extends over 14 amino acids. CDR3 nucleotides: TGTGCCAGCAGCGCCCGGACAGGGGGCTATGGCTACACCTTC. Translating gives CASSARTGGYGYTF.

The rearrangement joins TRBV30 to TRBJ1-2; D possibly corresponds to TRBD1 (5 bases). The V end lost 1 base, the J end lost 0 bases, and 12 bases lay between the germline ends. The V gene's germline CDR1 is GTSNPN and CDR2 SVGIG (reference sequence). This CDR3 region has 15 residues. CDR3 residues: CAWSGRVSANYGYTF. For the CDR3, the DNA is TGTGCCTGGAGTGGCAGGGTTTCGGCTAACTATGGCTACACCTTC.

CDR3 coding DNA: TGTGCCAGCAGAAAACGGACAGGTAACTACGAGCAGTACTTC. Translating gives CASRKRTGNYEQYF. The genes are TRBV27 and TRBJ2-7; TRBD1 matches at 7 bases. The CDR3 contains 14 residues. The V gene's germline CDR1 is MNHEY and CDR2 SMNVEV (reference sequence). Germline trimming cut 6 bases from V and 3 bases from J; bases unmatched to any gene: 8.

For this clonotype: The junction does not match germline at one end; this may be a read error. The chain has TRBV25-1 and TRBJ2-7; tentatively, D is TRBD1 or TRBD2 (6 bases each). The germline gives CDR1 MGHDK, CDR2 SYGVNS. CDR3 size: 12 residues. The CDR3 DNA reads TGTGCTGTAGGCCGGGACACGGGGGAGCAGTGCTTC. The encoded protein is CAVGRDTGEQCF.

This clonotype was seen only a few times. The chain has TRBV19 and TRBJ1-2; 8 bases match TRBD1. The CDR3 runs to 14 residues. Germline V gives CDR1 LNHDA, CDR2 SQIVND (reference sequence). Trimming removed 8 bases from V and 3 bases from J; junction bases left unmatched: 8. The CDR3 loop is CASGKTGAYYGYTF. The CDR3 DNA follows: TGTGCCAGTGGTAAGACAGGGGCTTACTATGGCTACACCTTC.

The chain links TRBV18 to TRBJ2-3; maybe TRBD2 (5 bases). This CDR3 is built from 15 residues. Trimming took 2 bases from V and 4 from J, leaving 13 bases between them. Germline assignment: CDR1 KGHSH and CDR2 LQKENI. The CDR3 spells CASSPGVLSADTQYF. The CDR3 DNA reads as TGTGCCAGCTCACCAGGGGTCCTTAGCGCAGATACGCAGTATTTT.

The rearrangement uses TRBV6-2 or TRBV6-3 and TRBJ2-7; unclear D gene. The germline V and J ends were trimmed by 0 bases and 1 base, with 10 bases remaining between them. Germline assignment: CDR1 MNHEY and CDR2 SVGEGT. The CDR3 is made up of 15 amino acids. CDR3 region: CASSYSHYLSYEQYF. CDR3 nucleotides: TGTGCCAGCAGTTACTCTCATTATTTATCCTACGAGCAGTACTTC.

The V call is TRBV27, the J call TRBJ1-1; possible D gene TRBD1, 6 bases. The germline CDR1 and CDR2 sequences are MNHEY and SMNVEV (reference sequence). This CDR3 has 15 amino acids. Trimming took 4 bases from V and 4 from J, leaving 16 bases between them. The CDR3 reads CASSSASLQGTEAFF. The CDR3 DNA follows: TGTGCCAGCAGTTCCGCGAGCCTACAGGGCACTGAAGCTTTCTTT.

V usage is TRBV2 and J usage is TRBJ2-5; 8 nucleotides match TRBD2. V dropped 4 bases and J dropped 3; count of bases not matched to a gene: 4. CDR1 and CDR2 (germline): SNHLY, FYNNEI. The CDR3 is 14 amino acids. DNA of the CDR3: TGTGCCAGCAGTGTGGGGACTAGGGAAGAGACCCAGTACTTC. Its protein product is CASSVGTREETQYF.

By sample fraction, this clonotype is medium-sized. The gene calls are TRBV7-2 and TRBJ2-3, with D unresolved. The CDR3 contains 18 residues. CDR1 is SGHTA, CDR2 FQGNSA, per germline. Trimming stripped 3 bases from V and 0 bases from J, with 19 bases between. As DNA, the CDR3 is TGTGCCAGCAGCTTGGTAAGCGTAGGTTCCTCAAGCACAGATACGCAGTATTTT. Translation gives CASSLVSVGSSSTDTQYF. Together with reference TRBV7-2 and TRBJ2-3, the CDR3 gives the full variable domain: GAGVSQSPSNKVTEKGKDVELRCDPISGHTALYWYRQSLGQGLEFLIYFQGNSAPDKSGLPSDRFSAERTGGSVSTLTIQRTQQEDSAVYLCASSLVSVGSSSTDTQYFGPGTRLTVL.

This chain connects TRBV20-1 to TRBJ2-1; 7 bases agree with TRBD1. Germline trimming cut 3 bases from V and 12 bases from J; bases unmatched to any gene: 20. The germline V gene has CDR1 DFQATT and CDR2 SNEGSKA (reference sequence). The CDR3 sequence is 16 residues long. CDR3 sequence: CSASTGTGVRPPPQFF. In DNA form, the CDR3 reads TGCAGTGCTAGTACCGGAACAGGGGTTCGTCCCCCGCCGCAGTTCTTC.

This clonotype was recorded a few times. This chain's CDR3 is CASSTGQSPYEQYF. The CDR3 nucleotides read TGTGCCAGCAGTACGGGACAGTCTCCCTACGAGCAGTACTTC. The V and J genes are TRBV6-2 or TRBV6-3 and TRBJ2-7, with 7 bases matching TRBD1. The CDR3 spans 14 residues. In germline, CDR1 is MNHEY, CDR2 SVGEGT. V gave up 5 bases and J gave up 2 bases; unmatched junction bases: 6.

This clonotype was picked up a small number of times. The chain couples TRBV27 to TRBJ2-2; 7 bases agree with TRBD2. The CDR3 spans 14 residues. The V gene's germline CDR1 is MNHEY and CDR2 SMNVEV (reference sequence). J gave up 3 bases and V 3 bases, and 1 base lay outside the gene matches. The CDR3 reads CASSLGGYTGELFF. The CDR3 DNA is TGTGCCAGCAGTTTGGGAGGGTACACCGGGGAGCTGTTTTTT.

V gene TRBV25-1 combines with J gene TRBJ2-7, with TRBD1 matching 10 bases. The CDR3 is 14 amino acids. Germline V CDR1 and CDR2: MGHDK, SYGVNS. V shed 5 bases, J shed 3 bases, and the junction held 4 bases outside the gene matches. The CDR3 sequence is CASSMTGGNYEQYF. CDR3 sequence (DNA): TGTGCCAGCAGTATGACAGGGGGCAACTACGAGCAGTACTTC.